The 20 T cell receptor beta chains in this list originate from one sample, sequenced in a study of T cells in Graves' hyperthyroidism and ophthalmopathy (dated by TCRdb to the late 2010s). The method behind the library was multiplex PCR. TCRdb names Illumina HiSeq 2000 as the instrument used. TCR beta CDR3 regions were amplified from RNA transcripts. The first round of RT-PCR for the TCR CDR3 was performed with the HTBI primer set and the Qiagen OneStep RT-PCR kit. The public reads were reanalyzed by TCRdb: fastp trimming at Q25, MiXCR alignment, in-frame beta chains only. Each CDR3 protein appears once, grouped with its most common genes and DNA. This sample lists hundreds of thousands of distinct CDR3 sequences; approximately 15% were detected once. Clones ranked in the top ten supply over 25% of the sample. What was sequenced was blood. The receptors were gathered from a woman aged 25 to 39 with Graves' hyperthyroidism.

This clonotype was picked up many times. The V and J genes are TRBV5-1 and TRBJ1-1; D is perhaps TRBD1 (6 bases). The ends were cut back, 4 bases at V and 9 bases at J, with 16 bases in the middle. CDR3 length: 13 amino acids. Germline CDR1 and CDR2: SGHRS and YFSETQ. The DNA of the CDR3 is TGCGCCAGCAGCGCTGAGGGGACACAGAAAGCTTTCTTT. It translates to CASSAEGTQKAFF.

This chain connects TRBV27 to TRBJ2-2; TRBD1 aligns across 7 bases. Germline lookup yields CDR1 MNHEY and CDR2 SMNVEV (reference sequence). The V segment lost 5 bases and the J segment 4 bases; nucleotides outside the gene matches: 4. This CDR3 has 14 residues. Written as DNA, the CDR3 is TGTGCCAGCAGTGTCTACAGGGGCACCGGGGAGCTGTTTTTT. Translating gives CASSVYRGTGELFF.

This clonotype was counted at least ten times. This rearrangement joins TRBV7-3 to TRBJ2-7, with a tentative D call TRBD2 (6 bases). Germline CDR1 reads SGHTA; CDR2 reads FQGTGA. This CDR3 contains 20 residues. Trimming shortened V by 1 base and J by 1 base, and 26 bases separated the two germline ends. This CDR3 is CASSLRFLFCGTSKSYEQYF. In nucleotides, the CDR3 is TGTGCCAGCAGCTTAAGATTTCTTTTTTGCGGGACTTCGAAATCCTACGAGCAGTACTTC.

This clonotype has at least ten counts. This chain uses TRBV7-8 with TRBJ1-1; D ambiguous. Germline V CDR1 and CDR2: SGHVS, FQNEAQ. The CDR3 consists of 14 residues. V was cut by 10 bases and J by 0 bases, with 15 bases left in between. CDR3 sequence reads: CAIGVGPMNTEAFF. Here the CDR3 DNA reads TGTGCCATCGGAGTTGGTCCCATGAACACTGAAGCTTTCTTT.

This clonotype was counted a few times. V is TRBV10-2 and J is TRBJ1-4; a weak D match, TRBD1 (5 bases). Trimming took 6 bases from V and 8 from J, leaving 13 bases between them. CDR3 length: 13 amino acids. Germline CDR1 is WSHSY and CDR2 is SAAADI. The CDR3 DNA reads TGCGCCAGCAGCAAGGGGAAGGGAGAAAAACTGTTTTTT. Its protein is CASSKGKGEKLFF.

The V gene is TRBV5-6, the J gene TRBJ2-5, with D perhaps TRBD2 (6 bases). CDR1 and CDR2 (germline): SGHDT, YYEEEE. Trimming left V 0 bases short and J 1 base short, with 19 bases between. This CDR3 has 18 residues. Here the CDR3 reads CASSLAWGDGGLQETQYF. The DNA for the CDR3 is TGTGCCAGCAGCTTGGCCTGGGGGGATGGGGGACTCCAAGAGACCCAGTACTTC.

The chain is built from TRBV5-8 and TRBJ1-4; possibly TRBD1 for D (5 bases). The CDR3 runs 15 residues. Germline CDR1 and CDR2: SGHTS and YDEGEE. The V end was cut by 4 bases, the J end by 7 bases, with 17 bases between. DNA of the CDR3: TGTGCCAGCAGCCCTACCGGAAGGGGTGGTGAAAAACTGTTTTTT. Its translation is CASSPTGRGGEKLFF. Complete variable domain (other parts from reference TRBV5-8 and TRBJ1-4): EAGVTQSPTHLIKTRGQQATLRCSPISGHTSVYWYQQALGLGLQFLLWYDEGEERNRGNFPPRFSGRQFPNYSSELNVNALELEDSALYLCASSPTGRGGEKLFFGSGTQLSVL.

The sample holds many counts of this clonotype. The chain is built from TRBV18 and TRBJ2-7; the D call may be TRBD1 or TRBD2 (5 bases each). The CDR3 has 14 amino acids. The V gene's germline CDR1 is KGHSH and CDR2 LQKENI. V was pared by 2 bases and J by 4 bases, with 12 bases between. CDR3 sequence (DNA): TGTGCCAGCTCACCATACCGGGGCCATTACGAGCAGTACTTC. Its protein is CASSPYRGHYEQYF.

This clonotype has ten or more counts. The V and J genes are TRBV27 and TRBJ1-4, with a possible D match to TRBD1 (6 bases). CDR1 is MNHEY, CDR2 SMNVEV, per germline (reference sequence). This CDR3 spans 15 amino acids. With 6 bases removed from V and 5 bases from J, the gap between germline ends came to 16 bases. CDR3 region: CASRAGTLENEKLFF. The CDR3 DNA is TGTGCCAGCAGGGCGGGGACACTCGAGAATGAAAAACTGTTTTTT.

This clonotype was detected a few times. The chain uses TRBV9 and TRBJ2-3; D not resolved. V dropped 3 bases and J dropped 4 bases, with 9 bases sitting between them. This CDR3 contains 13 residues. Per germline, CDR1 SGDLS and CDR2 YYNGEE. The CDR3 sequence is CASSDRPPDTQYF. CDR3 in DNA: TGTGCCAGCAGCGACCGACCGCCAGATACGCAGTATTTT. The variable domain in full, with the rest retrieved from reference TRBV9 and TRBJ2-3, is DSGVTQTPKHLITATGQRVTLRCSPRSGDLSVYWYQQSLDQGLQFLIQYYNGEERAKGNILERFSAQQFPDLHSELNLSSLELGDSALYFCASSDRPPDTQYFGPGTRLTVL.

This clonotype showed up many times. The V gene is TRBV3-1, the J gene TRBJ2-7; D is unresolved. V was clipped by 3 bases and J by 3 bases, with 9 bases between them. Per the germline V gene, CDR1 is LGHDT and CDR2 is YNNKEL (reference sequence). CDR3 length equals 13 residues. The CDR3 DNA reads TGTGCCAGCAGCCAGGCGGATTACTACGAGCAGTACTTC. Its translation is CASSQADYYEQYF.

At least ten counts were recorded for this clonotype. The chain has TRBV27 and TRBJ2-7; a possible D gene is TRBD1 (6 bases). Trimming left V 5 bases short and J 0 bases short, with 11 bases between. Germline CDR1 and CDR2: MNHEY and SMNVEV (reference sequence). The CDR3 is 14 residues long. This CDR3 is CASSSGQSSYEQYF. CDR3 sequence (DNA): TGTGCCAGCAGTAGCGGACAGAGCTCCTACGAGCAGTACTTC.

At least ten counts were recorded for this clonotype. V gene TRBV3-1 combines with J gene TRBJ1-5, with D perhaps matching TRBD1 (6 bases). V was clipped by 3 bases and J by 7 bases, with 13 bases between them. This CDR3 has 14 residues. CDR1 LGHDT and CDR2 YNNKEL come from the germline V gene (reference sequence). CDR3 DNA sequence: TGTGCCAGCAGCCATGCAGGGGTAGGGCAGCCCCAGCATTTT. It translates to CASSHAGVGQPQHF.

This clonotype was detected only a few times. This sequence joins TRBV10-3 and TRBJ1-6; D is ambiguous. Germline CDR1 is ENHRY and CDR2 is SYGVKD. V lost 3 bases, J lost 11 bases, and 11 bases lay in between. The CDR3 totals 13 residues. CDR3 DNA sequence: TGTGCCATCAGTGATTCTCAGGAAACACCCCTCCACTTT. Protein product: CAISDSQETPLHF.

This clonotype came up many times. The chain has TRBV5-1 and TRBJ2-1; D is unresolved. Trimming removed 5 bases from V and 6 bases from J, with 9 bases in between. CDR3 size: 12 residues. CDR1 is SGHRS, CDR2 YFSETQ, per germline. The CDR3: CASSLVSNEQFF. The CDR3, as DNA: TGCGCCAGCAGTCTAGTTAGCAATGAGCAGTTCTTC.

This clonotype appeared many times. The chain has TRBV27 and TRBJ1-5; D possibly corresponds to TRBD1 (6 bases). This CDR3 comprises 15 residues. Trimming removed 5 bases at V and 6 bases at J, with 17 bases between. In germline, CDR1 is MNHEY, CDR2 SMNVEV (reference sequence). The CDR3 nucleotides are TGTGCCAGCAGTCCGCTCTCGGGGGGCCTTCAGCCCCAGCATTTT. Its protein is CASSPLSGGLQPQHF.

The genes are TRBV11-1 and TRBJ2-2; TRBD2 matches at 13 bases. V shed 5 bases, J shed 6 bases, and the junction held 3 bases outside the gene matches. CDR1 and CDR2 (germline): SGHAT, FQDESV (reference sequence). The CDR3 totals 15 residues. The CDR3: CASSVTSGRAGELFF. DNA for the CDR3: TGTGCCAGCAGCGTCACTAGCGGGAGGGCCGGGGAGCTGTTTTTT.

With respect to this clonotype: This sequence may be a read error, since a much larger clone differs from it by one base. The genes are TRBV3-1 and TRBJ2-7; 7 nucleotides match TRBD1. Germline trimming cut 7 bases from V and 2 bases from J; bases unmatched to any gene: 20. Germline V CDR1 and CDR2: LGHDT, YNNKEL (reference sequence). The CDR3 contains 18 residues. The CDR3 DNA reads TGTGCCAGCAACCCCGGGCGAGGGGGCGGCTTATCTACCTACGAGCAGTACTTC. Encoded protein: CASNPGRGGGLSTYEQYF.

The chain employs TRBV5-1 and TRBJ2-3; D possibly corresponds to TRBD2 (6 bases). CDR3 size: 16 residues. The V gene's germline CDR1 is SGHRS and CDR2 YFSETQ. The V end lost 3 bases, the J end lost 4 bases, and 18 bases lay between the germline ends. In nucleotides, the CDR3 is TGCGCCAGCAGCTATGGGGCCCTCGGAGGGGCAGATACGCAGTATTTT. Its protein product is CASSYGALGGADTQYF.

This clonotype appeared many times. This sequence joins TRBV30 and TRBJ1-2, with D possibly TRBD1 on 6 matching bases. V was trimmed by 1 base and J by 5 bases, leaving 14 bases between them. CDR1 GTSNPN and CDR2 SVGIG come from the germline V gene (reference sequence). The CDR3 is 14 residues long. The CDR3 protein is CAWSAGGAKYGYTF. CDR3 nucleotides: TGTGCCTGGAGTGCTGGGGGGGCGAAGTATGGCTACACCTTC.